Here is one TCR beta chain with its context. Its antigen is unknown. This record belongs to a study of T cell repertoires in cytomegalovirus infection. Study-wide context: In public TCR beta signatures, there were indications of both CMV infection and matching HLA type. Study findings and constraints: Cumulative public TCR beta family frequency identified CMV carriers with the relevant HLA.

The CDR3 runs 16 residues. Germline CDR1 LNHDA, CDR2 SQIVND (reference sequence). Trimming removed 4 bases from V and 2 bases from J; junction bases left unmatched: 10. Each CDR3 protein gets one entry after TCRdb re-called the reads with MiXCR. The table has approximately 110,000 distinct CDR3 sequences, approximately 45% seen once; the top ten hold just under 75%. The TCR comes from a human donor in good health (CMV status not recorded). Some clones in this sample may be carry-over from other donors' samples. V gene TRBV19 combines with J gene TRBJ1-1, with TRBD1 matching 7 bases. This sample comprised CD8+ T cells from cultured PBMCs, obtained from culture after CMV antigen stimulation. The CDR3 protein is CASSTSAGGINTEAFF. In DNA form, the CDR3 reads TGTGCCAGTAGTACCTCGGCAGGGGGTATCAACACTGAAGCTTTCTTT.